The next 27 T cell receptor beta chains were all read from a single sample in a study of graft-versus-host responses after intestinal transplantation. The data were produced by immunoSEQ multiplex PCR, yet TCRdb's version contains in-frame clones alone and is incomplete. The data contain 90,000 to 130,000 clones, approximately 92% of them singletons. For these receptors, no antigen is known. Material: unstimulated CD4+ T cells sorted from spleen or lymph node cells, obtained before transplant. The receptors stem from a human donor who was the organ donor for an intestinal transplant.

The rearrangement links TRBV9 to TRBJ1-6, with 7 bases fitting TRBD1. Germline values: CDR1 SGDLS, CDR2 YYNGEE. Trimming removed 3 bases from V and 4 bases from J; junction bases left unmatched: 7. The CDR3 is 16 amino acids. The CDR3 coding sequence is TGTGCCAGCAGCGGAGAACAGGGGAATTATAATTCACCCCTCCACTTT. It specifies CASSGEQGNYNSPLHF.

The chain combines TRBV6-1 with TRBJ2-2; 7 bases are a match to TRBD1. The CDR3 runs to 15 residues. Trimming removed 4 bases from V and 4 bases from J; junction bases left unmatched: 6. The V gene's germline CDR1 is MNHNS and CDR2 SASEGT. In DNA, the CDR3 is TGTGCCAGCAGTGCAATTTCAGGGGGCACCGGGGAGCTGTTTTTT. Protein: CASSAISGGTGELFF.

This CDR3 reads CASSEVLAAPDTQYF. CDR3 nucleotide sequence: TGTGCCAGCAGTGAGGTACTAGCGGCGCCTGATACGCAGTATTTT. V gene TRBV6-4 combines with J gene TRBJ2-3, with 8 bases identical to TRBD2. Germline loops: CDR1 MRHNA, CDR2 SNTAGT. The CDR3 extends over 15 amino acids. J was trimmed by 6 bases and V by 3 bases; bases with no gene match: 8.

V is TRBV11-2 and J is TRBJ2-5, with D maybe TRBD2 (6 bases). The CDR3 runs to 16 residues. CDR1 and CDR2 (germline): SGHAT, FQNNGV. The V end lost 5 bases, the J end lost 5 bases, and 21 bases lay between the germline ends. The CDR3 reads CASSPTTELASETQYF. In DNA form, the CDR3 reads TGTGCCAGCAGCCCTACAACGGAACTAGCATCCGAGACCCAGTACTTC.

The V and J genes are TRBV20-1 and TRBJ2-5; D uncertain. The CDR3 spans 11 residues. In germline, CDR1 is DFQATT, CDR2 SNEGSKA (reference sequence). Between the trimmed V and J ends, which lost 8 bases and 2 bases, there was a span of 9 bases. The CDR3 bases are TGCAGTTTAGAGGTACAAGAGACCCAGTACTTC. Residues: CSLEVQETQYF.

The chain employs TRBV2 and TRBJ2-7, with D unclear. CDR3 length: 13 amino acids. Germline CDR1 reads SNHLY; CDR2 reads FYNNEI. Deletions cut 6 bases from V and 0 bases from J, with 9 bases between. CDR3 protein: CASRGTISYEQYF. The DNA of the CDR3 is TGTGCCAGCAGAGGCACCATCTCCTACGAGCAGTACTTC.

This chain joins TRBV7-9 and TRBJ2-7, with D tentatively TRBD1 or TRBD2 (5 bases each). The germline CDR1 and CDR2 sequences are SEHNR and FQNEAQ (reference sequence). Trimming cost V 6 bases and J 2 bases, with 11 bases left between them. CDR3 length: 13 residues. This CDR3 is CASRRDGTYEQYF. The CDR3 DNA reads TGTGCCAGCAGAAGGGACGGGACCTACGAGCAGTACTTC.

The CDR3 is CASTSPGQPQHF. The DNA for the CDR3 is TGTGCCAGCACCAGTCCGGGGCAGCCCCAGCATTTT. V usage is TRBV6-5 and J usage is TRBJ1-5; no clear D. Trimming removed 7 bases from V and 7 bases from J, with 11 bases in between. In germline, CDR1 is MNHEY, CDR2 SVGAGI. The CDR3 has 12 residues.

This chain joins TRBV19 and TRBJ1-5, with D possibly matching TRBD1 (6 bases). The CDR3 consists of 15 residues. The V end lost 0 bases, the J end lost 6 bases, and 12 bases lay between the germline ends. The germline CDR1 and CDR2 sequences are LNHDA and SQIVND (reference sequence). The CDR3 coding sequence is TGTGCCAGTAGTATAGATTGGGGGCAGGGTCAGCCCCAGCATTTT. It yields the protein CASSIDWGQGQPQHF.

The chain recombines TRBV5-1 with TRBJ2-3; 7 nucleotides line up with TRBD2. Unmatched junction bases numbered 9, after V lost 2 bases and J lost 0 bases. Germline lookup yields CDR1 SGHRS and CDR2 YFSETQ. The CDR3 is made up of 17 amino acids. The DNA of the CDR3 is TGCGCCAGCAGCTTACCTTTAGCGGGCCCTAGCACAGATACGCAGTATTTT. It encodes CASSLPLAGPSTDTQYF.

This clone has a single count. The chain has TRBV5-1 and TRBJ1-1; D remains ambiguous. This CDR3 is built from 12 residues. CDR1 SGHRS and CDR2 YFSETQ come from the germline V gene. Trimming cost V 2 bases and J 3 bases, with 5 bases left between them. CDR3 residues: CASSLRDTEAFF. Here the CDR3 DNA reads TGCGCCAGCAGCTTAAGGGACACTGAAGCTTTCTTT.

CDR3 coding DNA: TGTGCAACCAGGTCGGGACAGATCGCGGAGACCCAGTACTTC. Its translation is CATRSGQIAETQYF. The gene calls are TRBV6-1 and TRBJ2-5; 7 bases fit TRBD1. The CDR3 runs 14 residues. CDR1 and CDR2 from the germline V gene are MNHNS and SASEGT.

The rearrangement joins TRBV6-1 to TRBJ1-1, with TRBD1 identical over 9 bases. With V trimmed by 5 bases and J by 1 base, 2 bases remained unmatched. The CDR3 covers 14 residues. Germline values: CDR1 MNHNS, CDR2 SASEGT. The CDR3 spells CASSQQGANTEAFF. In DNA form, the CDR3 reads TGTGCCAGCAGTCAACAGGGGGCGAACACTGAAGCTTTCTTT.

The chain employs TRBV29-1 and TRBJ2-3; TRBD2 might be the D (6 bases). The CDR3 is 14 amino acids. CDR1 and CDR2 from the germline V gene are SQVTM and ANQGSEA. As DNA, the CDR3 is TGCAGTAATGGAGGGGTCGAGAGCACAGATACGCAGTATTTT. It yields the protein CSNGGVESTDTQYF.

The J gene is TRBJ1-2, the V gene TRBV29-1; 9 nucleotides line up with TRBD1. Germline assignment: CDR1 SQVTM and CDR2 ANQGSEA. V gave up 2 bases and J gave up 5 bases; unmatched junction bases: 12. CDR3 length: 16 residues. The CDR3 protein is CSVEPQGARGVYGYTF. CDR3 bases: TGCAGCGTTGAACCACAGGGGGCAAGAGGAGTGTATGGCTACACCTTC.

The chain couples TRBV18 to TRBJ1-5, with 7 bases lining up with TRBD1. The trim removed 3 bases at V and 0 bases at J, leaving 5 bases unmatched. The CDR3 is 16 residues long. Germline CDR1 reads KGHSH; CDR2 reads LQKENI. The CDR3 sequence is CASSPGGQFSNQPQHF. The CDR3 coding sequence is TGTGCCAGCTCACCGGGGGGACAGTTTAGCAATCAGCCCCAGCATTTT. Complete variable domain (other parts from reference TRBV18 and TRBJ1-5): NAGVMQNPRHLVRRRGQEARLRCSPMKGHSHVYWYRQLPEEGLKFMVYLQKENIIDESGMPKERFSAEFPKEGPSILRIQQVVRGDSAAYFCASSPGGQFSNQPQHFGDGTRLSIL.

The chain couples TRBV19 to TRBJ2-7, with TRBD1 as a possible D gene (5 bases). This CDR3 has 14 amino acids. The V end lost 7 bases, the J end lost 0 bases, and 13 bases lay between the germline ends. The V gene's germline CDR1 is LNHDA and CDR2 SQIVND (reference sequence). The CDR3 here is CASMSTVDSYEQYF. Here the CDR3 DNA reads TGTGCCAGTATGTCGACAGTGGACTCCTACGAGCAGTACTTC.

This sequence joins TRBV12-1 and TRBJ2-3; TRBD2 is the table's D call, not checked against the DNA. TRBV12-1 is termed a pseudogene. CDR3 length: 12 amino acids. The chain's CDR3 is CASSARGDTQYF. CDR3 coding DNA: TGTGCCAGCAGTGCTCGGGGGGATACGCAGTATTTT.

This clone was recorded only once. The CDR3, as DNA: TGTGCCAGCAGGCCCGGGGGTGGGGACACTGAAGCTTTCTTT. As protein: CASRPGGGDTEAFF. The V and J genes are TRBV5-4 and TRBJ1-1; perhaps TRBD1 as D (5 bases). CDR1 SGHNT and CDR2 YYREEE come from the germline V gene (reference sequence). V dropped 5 bases and J dropped 3 bases, with 14 bases sitting between them. The CDR3 has 14 residues.

The rearrangement joins TRBV5-8 to TRBJ2-6; no clear D. CDR3 length equals 17 residues. Trimming took off 2 bases at V and 0 bases at J, with 12 bases between the two ends. Germline-derived CDR1 and CDR2 are SGHTS and YDEGEE. This chain's CDR3 is CASSLKLGTSGANVLTF. CDR3 DNA: TGTGCCAGCAGCTTAAAATTGGGAACCTCTGGGGCCAACGTCCTGACTTTC.

CDR3: CASSQLAGSYNEQFF. CDR3 coding DNA: TGCGCCAGCAGCCAACTAGCGGGCTCCTACAATGAGCAGTTCTTC. The V and J genes are TRBV4-3 and TRBJ2-1, with 8 bases identical to TRBD2. The CDR3 extends over 15 amino acids. The germline V gene encodes CDR1 LGHNA and CDR2 YSLEER. J gave up 0 bases and V 2 bases, and 0 bases lay outside the gene matches.

The V and J genes are TRBV14 and TRBJ2-7; TRBD1 agrees at 9 bases. Trimming removed 3 bases from V and 4 bases from J; junction bases left unmatched: 4. Looked up from germline, CDR1 is SGHDN and CDR2 is FVKESK. The CDR3 extends over 14 amino acids. The CDR3 loop is CASSQNRGQYEQYF. CDR3 in DNA: TGTGCCAGCAGCCAGAACAGGGGGCAATACGAGCAGTACTTC. The complete variable domain, with remaining parts taken from reference TRBV14 and TRBJ2-7, reads EAGVTQFPSHSVIEKGQTVTLRCDPISGHDNLYWYRRVMGKEIKFLLHFVKESKQDESGMPNNRFLAERTGGTYSTLKVQPAELEDSGVYFCASSQNRGQYEQYFGPGTRLTVT.

The rearrangement uses TRBV5-1 and TRBJ2-7; D is perhaps TRBD1 (6 bases). Germline CDR1 is SGHRS and CDR2 is YFSETQ. The CDR3 totals 15 residues. V shed 4 bases and J shed 2 bases, with 16 bases lying between them. The CDR3 here is CASSVSGAVPYEQYF. Here the CDR3 DNA reads TGCGCCAGCAGCGTGTCAGGGGCCGTTCCCTACGAGCAGTACTTC. The variable domain in full, completed from reference TRBV5-1 and TRBJ2-7, reads KAGVTQTPRYLIKTRGQQVTLSCSPISGHRSVSWYQQTPGQGLQFLFEYFSETQRNKGNFPGRFSGRQFSNSRSEMNVSTLELGDSALYLCASSVSGAVPYEQYFGPGTRLTVT.

This sequence joins TRBV4-1 and TRBJ1-2, with D possibly being TRBD1 (6 bases). The CDR3 has 15 amino acids. Trimming pared 1 base from V and 5 bases from J, leaving 14 bases between. Per the germline V gene, CDR1 is MGHRA and CDR2 is YSYEKL. The CDR3 nucleotides read TGCGCCAGCAGCCAAGGTCTATTAGGGGGTTATGGCTACACCTTC. This gives the protein CASSQGLLGGYGYTF.

This clone was counted a single time. This chain joins TRBV5-4 and TRBJ2-5, with D hard to call. Trimming shortened V by 4 bases and J by 4 bases, and 11 bases separated the two germline ends. Germline V gene sequence: CDR1 SGHNT, CDR2 YYREEE (reference sequence). CDR3 length equals 13 residues. The CDR3 region is CASSDRVGETQYF. The CDR3 nucleotides are TGTGCCAGCAGCGATCGGGTAGGAGAGACCCAGTACTTC.

This chain connects TRBV20-1 to TRBJ1-1, with D unclear. The CDR3 length is 11 residues. Looked up from germline, CDR1 is DFQATT and CDR2 is SNEGSKA (reference sequence). The V end lost 6 bases, the J end lost 5 bases, and 10 bases lay between the germline ends. CDR3 coding DNA: TGCAGTGCGAGACGTGAAACTGAAGCTTTCTTT. This translates into CSARRETEAFF.

The V gene is TRBV7-6, the J gene TRBJ2-2; a possible D gene is TRBD1 (6 bases). Trimming left V 0 bases short and J 4 bases short, with 12 bases between. Germline-derived CDR1 and CDR2 are SGHVS and FNYEAQ. The CDR3 sequence is 16 residues long. CDR3 protein: CASSLAQGSPTGELFF. The CDR3 region has the DNA TGTGCCAGCAGCTTAGCGCAGGGGTCCCCCACCGGGGAGCTGTTTTTT.